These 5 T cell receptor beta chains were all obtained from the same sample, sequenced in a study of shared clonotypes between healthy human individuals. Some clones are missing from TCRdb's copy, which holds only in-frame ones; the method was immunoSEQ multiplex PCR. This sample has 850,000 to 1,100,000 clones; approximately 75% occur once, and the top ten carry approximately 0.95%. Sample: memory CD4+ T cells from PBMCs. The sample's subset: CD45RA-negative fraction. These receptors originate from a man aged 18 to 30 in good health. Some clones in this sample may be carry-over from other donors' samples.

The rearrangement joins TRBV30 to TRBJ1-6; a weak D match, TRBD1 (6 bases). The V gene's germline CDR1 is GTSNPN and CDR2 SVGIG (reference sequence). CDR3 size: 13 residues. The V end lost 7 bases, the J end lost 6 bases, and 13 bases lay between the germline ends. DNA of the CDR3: TGTGCCTATCTGGGACAAATTAATTCACCCCTCCACTTT. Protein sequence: CAYLGQINSPLHF.

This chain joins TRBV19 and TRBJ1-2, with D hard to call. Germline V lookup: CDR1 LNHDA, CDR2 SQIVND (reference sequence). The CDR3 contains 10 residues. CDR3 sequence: CASWWDGYTF. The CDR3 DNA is TGTGCGTCTTGGTGGGATGGCTACACCTTC.

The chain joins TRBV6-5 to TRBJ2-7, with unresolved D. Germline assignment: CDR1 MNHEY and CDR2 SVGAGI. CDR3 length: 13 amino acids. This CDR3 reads CASSTAPRASAIV. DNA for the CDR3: TGTGCCAGCAGTACAGCCCCTAGGGCTAGTGCGATCGTC.

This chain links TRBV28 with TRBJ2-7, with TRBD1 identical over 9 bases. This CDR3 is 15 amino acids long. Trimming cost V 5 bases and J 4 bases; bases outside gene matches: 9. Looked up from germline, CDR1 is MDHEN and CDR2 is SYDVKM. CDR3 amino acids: CASSTPGQGFYEQYF. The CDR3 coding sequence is TGTGCCAGCAGTACCCCGGGACAGGGTTTTTACGAGCAGTACTTC.

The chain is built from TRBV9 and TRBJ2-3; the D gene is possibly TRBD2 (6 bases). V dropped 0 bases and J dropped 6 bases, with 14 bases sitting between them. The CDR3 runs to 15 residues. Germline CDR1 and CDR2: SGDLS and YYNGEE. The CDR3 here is CASSVAGTPSDTQYF. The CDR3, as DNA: TGTGCCAGCAGCGTAGCCGGGACTCCTTCCGATACGCAGTATTTT.